This T cell receptor beta chain came from a study of T-cell memory formation after mild COVID-19. Overall study: Among the donors, TCR clusters were largely specific to each donor.

TCRdb reprocessed the 5' RACE reads with MiXCR, giving one entry per CDR3 protein. This table has more than 250,000 distinct CDR3 sequences, around 15% appearing once. CDR3 length: 18 amino acids. The V and J ends lost 4 bases and 0 bases respectively, with 20 bases between them. CDR1 and CDR2 (germline): SGHVS, FQNEAQ. Study-wide results and limits: Clones contracting over day 15 to 85 were CD4/CD8 balanced, with later expanders leaning CD4+.

Ten or more counts support this clonotype. The target antigen is unknown. The chain has TRBV7-8 and TRBJ2-3; D gene unclear. The material sequenced was PBMCs or a T cell subset sorted from them (not recorded which). The TCR was taken from a man younger than 35 who had mild COVID-19 (a few samples of this study predate the infection). Cell type and time point are not known. The CDR3: CASSSRRVTYSSTDTQYF. CDR3 nucleotide sequence: TGTGCCAGCAGCTCCCGACGAGTGACATATTCTAGCACAGATACGCAGTATTTT.